The rows below give T cell receptor beta chains drawn from one sample of a study of T cells in Graves' hyperthyroidism and ophthalmopathy. TCRdb used MiXCR to reprocess the multiplex PCR reads, holding one entry per CDR3 protein. The data contain 500,000 to 600,000 distinct CDR3 sequences, just under 20% of them singletons. The sequencing input was blood. The receptor source for this set is a man aged 40-50 years with Graves' ophthalmopathy. The CDR3 runs from the conserved cysteine through the conserved F or W. Fields, in order: J gene, clone size, V gene, D gene, CDR3 protein, CDR3 DNA. The D gene is left open where the match is weak. The listing skips clone size in some rows; elsewhere it reads once, few, many or a size class.

TRBJ1-1,-,TRBV12-3/TRBV12-4,-,CASSLRKDTEAFF,TGTGCCAGCAGTTTAAGAAAGGACACTGAAGCTTTCTTT
TRBJ2-2,few,TRBV20-1,-,CSASRWENTGELFF,TGCAGTGCCTCGCGGTGGGAGAACACCGGGGAGCTGTTTTTT
TRBJ2-2,-,TRBV5-4,-,CASSLAGRSPTGELFF,TGTGCCAGCAGCTTGGCCGGCAGGTCCCCCACCGGGGAGCTGTTTTTT
TRBJ1-2,-,TRBV7-9,-,CASSPSGANGYTF,TGTGCCAGCAGCCCCTCAGGGGCGAATGGCTACACCTTC
TRBJ2-3,few,TRBV30,-,CAWSVGTSTDTQYF,TGTGCCTGGAGTGTAGGGACTAGCACAGATACGCAGTATTTT
TRBJ1-6,-,TRBV10-3,TRBD1,CAIGSHRDSQSSPLHF,TGTGCCATCGGTTCCCACCGGGACAGCCAATCTTCACCCCTCCACTTT
TRBJ2-1,-,TRBV10-3,TRBD1,CAISGQGVNEQFF,TGTGCCATCTCGGGACAGGGGGTTAATGAGCAGTTCTTC
TRBJ2-7,-,TRBV6-2/TRBV6-3,TRBD1,CASSYTLTGVWYEQYF,TGTGCCAGCAGTTACACTTTGACAGGGGTATGGTACGAGCAGTACTTC
TRBJ1-5,-,TRBV12-3/TRBV12-4,-,CASSLYRANQPQHF,TGTGCCAGCAGTTTATACAGGGCCAATCAGCCCCAGCATTTT
TRBJ1-1,few,TRBV14,-,CASSLLRMNTEAFF,TGTGCCAGCAGCCTTCTCCGGATGAACACTGAAGCTTTCTTT
TRBJ2-1,-,TRBV6-1,-,CASSELRQFF,TGTGCCAGCAGTGAGTTGAGGCAGTTCTTC
TRBJ1-1,few,TRBV29-1,-,CSVEKAGRSTEAFF,TGCAGCGTTGAGAAGGCAGGGCGAAGCACTGAAGCTTTCTTT
TRBJ2-2,many,TRBV3-1,TRBD1,CASSPLQGDRTGELFF,TGTGCCAGCAGCCCCTTACAGGGGGATAGGACCGGGGAGCTGTTTTTT
TRBJ2-3,many,TRBV20-1,-,CSARALKGQVITDTQYF,TGCAGTGCTAGAGCCCTAAAGGGTCAGGTTATCACAGATACGCAGTATTTT
TRBJ2-2,-,TRBV12-3/TRBV12-4,-,CASSLGTRAWFF,TGTGCCAGCAGTTTAGGGACCAGGGCATGGTTTTTT
TRBJ1-1,few,TRBV2,-,CASSESPRGTEAFF,TGTGCCAGCAGTGAATCCCCGAGGGGCACTGAAGCTTTCTTT
TRBJ2-7,-,TRBV7-8,TRBD1,CASSYLPTGAWEQYF,TGTGCCAGCAGTTATCTCCCCACAGGGGCCTGGGAGCAGTACTTC
TRBJ2-1,many,TRBV7-3,TRBD2,CASSPLTGLAINNEQFF,TGTGCCAGCAGCCCCTTGACGGGACTAGCAATCAACAATGAGCAGTTCTTC
TRBJ1-1,many,TRBV11-2,-,CASSLGPQGSTEAFF,TGTGCCAGCAGCTTAGGCCCACAGGGATCCACTGAAGCTTTCTTT
TRBJ1-2,few,TRBV28,-,CASSGSRDGYTF,TGTGCCAGCTCAGGGAGTCGCGATGGCTACACCTTC
TRBJ2-3,-,TRBV9,TRBD2,CASSTAAPRGTDTQYF,TGTGCCAGCAGCACTGCTGCCCCGCGGGGGACAGATACGCAGTATTTT
TRBJ2-6,few,TRBV12-3/TRBV12-4,TRBD1,CASSPRTGVAGANVLTF,TGTGCCAGCAGTCCCCGGACAGGGGTAGCGGGGGCCAACGTCCTGACTTTC
TRBJ2-3,few,TRBV18,-,CASSPTSAGVWDTDTQYF,TGTGCCAGCTCACCAACTTCAGCCGGGGTATGGGACACAGATACGCAGTATTTT
TRBJ2-5,-,TRBV4-3,-,CASSQNRGGETQYF,TGCGCCAGCAGCCAGAACAGGGGAGGAGAGACCCAGTACTTC
TRBJ2-7,many,TRBV29-1,TRBD1,CSVVVQGAGYEQYF,TGCAGCGTTGTCGTGCAGGGGGCAGGTTACGAGCAGTACTTC
TRBJ2-1,many,TRBV11-2,-,CASSLESTRVHNEQFF,TGTGCCAGCAGCTTAGAGAGTACACGGGTCCACAATGAGCAGTTCTTC
TRBJ2-5,many,TRBV2,-,CASSVNRQETQYF,TGTGCCAGCAGTGTGAACAGACAAGAGACCCAGTACTTC
TRBJ2-7,many,TRBV3-1,-,CASSRRGGSSYEQYF,TGTGCCAGCAGCCGGAGAGGAGGAAGCTCCTACGAGCAGTACTTC
TRBJ2-7,-,TRBV6-1,TRBD1,CASSSQPGQAPYEQYF,TGTGCCAGCAGTTCACAGCCGGGACAGGCGCCCTACGAGCAGTACTTC
TRBJ1-2,many,TRBV15,TRBD1,CATSRTGTGARDGYTF,TGTGCCACCAGCAGGACCGGGACAGGGGCACGGGATGGCTACACCTTC
TRBJ2-1,-,TRBV28,TRBD1,CASSNLGGLYNEQFF,TGTGCCAGCAGCAATCTAGGGGGCTTGTACAATGAGCAGTTCTTC
TRBJ2-6,-,TRBV9,TRBD2,CASSPSLAGGPGANVLTF,TGTGCCAGCAGCCCAAGCCTAGCGGGAGGTCCTGGGGCCAACGTCCTGACTTTC
TRBJ1-3,few,TRBV6-1,-,CASSDPRGSGNTIYF,TGTGCCAGCAGTGACCCAAGAGGATCCGGAAACACCATATATTTT
TRBJ1-1,-,TRBV11-2,-,CASSFTAKAFF,TGTGCCAGCAGCTTTACAGCTAAAGCTTTCTTT
TRBJ2-1,many,TRBV20-1,-,CSARDLSGYYNEQFF,TGCAGTGCTAGAGATCTGAGCGGCTATTACAATGAGCAGTTCTTC
TRBJ2-7,many,TRBV2,TRBD1,CASKHKTGSSYEQYF,TGTGCCAGCAAACACAAGACAGGGAGCTCCTACGAGCAGTACTTC
TRBJ2-5,-,TRBV25-1,-,CASSERSGGGRETQYF,TGTGCCAGCAGTGAAAGGTCGGGGGGCGGACGGGAGACCCAGTACTTC
TRBJ1-2,-,TRBV6-5,TRBD1,CASSYSRDRVYYTF,TGTGCCAGCAGTTACTCCCGAGACAGGGTATACTACACCTTC
TRBJ2-7,few,TRBV19,TRBD1,CASSSRDRGSYEQYF,TGTGCCAGTAGTTCTCGGGACAGGGGATCCTACGAGCAGTACTTC
TRBJ2-1,many,TRBV2,TRBD2,CATQRGGSLSYNEQFF,TGTGCCACCCAGCGGGGCGGGAGTCTCTCCTACAATGAGCAGTTCTTC
TRBJ1-1,many,TRBV6-1,-,CASSSTGTLNTEAFF,TGTGCCAGCAGTTCTACCGGGACACTGAACACTGAAGCTTTCTTT
TRBJ2-5,few,TRBV4-2,TRBD2,CASSQGPSGQYQETQYF,TGTGCCAGCAGCCAAGGGCCTAGCGGCCAGTACCAAGAGACCCAGTACTTC
TRBJ2-5,-,TRBV29-1,-,CSVEGGRGKKTQYF,TGCAGCGTTGAAGGGGGAAGGGGCAAAAAGACCCAGTACTTC
TRBJ2-5,-,TRBV11-1,TRBD2,CASSLETGLAGEYLETQYF,TGTGCCAGCAGCTTAGAAACTGGACTAGCGGGGGAATATTTGGAGACCCAGTACTTC
TRBJ1-2,few,TRBV9,-,CASSVGVWDGVNGYTF,TGTGCCAGCAGCGTAGGAGTATGGGACGGAGTAAATGGCTACACCTTC
TRBJ2-7,-,TRBV14,-,CASSQEGRGAYEQYF,TGTGCCAGCAGCCAAGAGGGCAGGGGAGCCTACGAGCAGTACTTC
TRBJ2-1,few,TRBV7-9,TRBD2,CASSPAGGQYNEQFF,TGTGCCAGCAGCCCAGCGGGGGGGCAGTACAATGAGCAGTTCTTC
TRBJ2-4,few,TRBV3-1,-,CASSQATDWAKNIQYF,TGTGCCAGCAGCCAAGCAACGGATTGGGCCAAAAACATTCAGTACTTC
TRBJ2-2,-,TRBV20-1,-,CSAPRDGNTGELFF,TGCAGTGCCCCAAGGGATGGTAACACCGGGGAGCTGTTTTTT
TRBJ1-1,few,TRBV18,-,CASSPARAAQGNSAEAFF,TGTGCCAGCTCACCTGCAAGGGCGGCCCAGGGGAACAGCGCTGAAGCTTTCTTT
TRBJ1-1,many,TRBV28,TRBD1,CASSLNRGENTEAFF,TGTGCCAGCAGCCTAAACAGGGGGGAGAACACTGAAGCTTTCTTT
TRBJ2-1,-,TRBV7-8,-,CASSSISSSYNEQFF,TGTGCCAGCAGCTCAATAAGCAGCTCCTACAATGAGCAGTTCTTC
TRBJ1-1,-,TRBV30,TRBD1,CAWMTGGSAFF,TGTGCCTGGATGACAGGGGGCAGCGCTTTCTTT
TRBJ2-1,many,TRBV27,TRBD1,CASSIGTGVYNEQFF,TGTGCCAGCAGTATCGGGACAGGGGTCTACAATGAGCAGTTCTTC
TRBJ2-5,-,TRBV20-1,-,CSARDPRKETQYF,TGCAGTGCTAGAGATCCCCGGAAAGAGACCCAGTACTTC
TRBJ1-1,many,TRBV2,-,CASSRDVGGGTEAFF,TGTGCCAGCAGTCGGGACGTCGGTGGAGGCACTGAAGCTTTCTTT
TRBJ2-7,few,TRBV4-1,TRBD1,CASSANPGQTSYEQYF,TGCGCCAGCAGCGCAAACCCGGGACAGACCTCCTACGAGCAGTACTTC
TRBJ1-1,few,TRBV7-9,-,CASSLAFTEAFF,TGTGCCAGCAGCTTAGCGTTCACTGAAGCTTTCTTT
TRBJ2-4,few,TRBV5-1,-,CASSLGGWHIQYF,TGCGCCAGCAGCTTGGGAGGGTGGCACATTCAGTACTTC